The rows below give T cell receptor beta chains drawn from one sample of a study of T cells after yellow fever vaccination. MiXCR was run by TCRdb on the 5' RACE reads, yielding one entry per CDR3 protein. The table records about 140,000 distinct CDR3 sequences, roughly 8% of them present only once. This material consisted of CD4+ T cells sorted from PBMCs, taken 5 days after the yellow fever booster vaccination. Receptor source: a young man who received the YFV17D yellow fever vaccine. CDR3s include the opening cysteine and the closing phenylalanine or tryptophan. The order of the fields is J gene, clone size, V gene, D gene, CDR3 protein, CDR3 DNA. The D gene is left open where the match is weak. Part of the rows lack a size; the others show once, few, many or a class for expanded clones.

>TRBJ1-5|many|TRBV28|NA
CASIWGTRHQPQHF
TGTGCCAGCATTTGGGGGACGAGGCATCAGCCCCAGCATTTT
>TRBJ2-5|many|TRBV25-1|NA
CASSVSTGIAETQYF
TGTGCCAGCAGTGTATCCACAGGGATCGCGGAGACCCAGTACTTC
>TRBJ2-1|many|TRBV20-1|TRBD2
CSAWTSLLPYNEQFF
TGCAGTGCTTGGACTAGCCTACTCCCTTACAATGAGCAGTTCTTC
>TRBJ2-1|many|TRBV20-1|TRBD2
CSAPTSGNEQFF
TGCAGTGCTCCGACTAGCGGGAATGAGCAGTTCTTC
>TRBJ2-5|few|TRBV11-2|TRBD1
CASSRYRGGETQYF
TGTGCCAGCAGCCGCTACAGGGGCGGAGAGACCCAGTACTTC
>TRBJ2-7|many|TRBV10-3|NA
CAISGNSKDYEQYF
TGTGCCATCAGTGGTAACAGCAAGGACTACGAGCAGTACTTC
>TRBJ2-3|many|TRBV29-1|NA
CSVEDRGRTQYF
TGCAGCGTTGAAGATCGGGGCAGAACGCAGTATTTT
>TRBJ1-1|many|TRBV25-1|NA
CASSEPTENTEAFF
TGTGCCAGCAGTGAACCGACAGAGAACACTGAAGCTTTCTTT
>TRBJ2-5|NA|TRBV14|TRBD2
CASSHQAGTVGTSGAVARETQYF
TGTGCCAGCAGCCACCAGGCCGGGACAGTCGGGACTAGCGGGGCTGTTGCAAGGGAGACCCAGTACTTC
>TRBJ2-7|few|TRBV25-1|NA
CASSATWGSSYEQYF
TGTGCCAGCAGTGCCACTTGGGGGAGCTCCTACGAGCAGTACTTC
>TRBJ2-1|NA|TRBV20-1|NA
CSAPKSGSGYEQFF
TGCAGTGCGCCGAAATCCGGGAGTGGGTATGAGCAGTTCTTC
>TRBJ1-5|many|TRBV12-3/TRBV12-4|NA
CASSTEGFSNQPQHF
TGTGCCAGCAGTACGGAGGGGTTTAGCAATCAGCCCCAGCATTTT
>TRBJ2-7|many|TRBV20-1|TRBD2
CSAASGSYEQYF
TGCAGTGCCGCTAGCGGGAGCTACGAGCAGTACTTC
>TRBJ2-1|many|TRBV19|NA
CASSIRGRLVEQFF
TGTGCCAGTAGTATTAGAGGGAGGTTGGTTGAGCAGTTCTTC
>TRBJ2-3|many|TRBV5-1|NA
CASRTGEKSTDTQYF
TGCGCCAGCAGGACGGGGGAGAAGAGCACAGATACGCAGTATTTT
>TRBJ2-7|many|TRBV20-1|TRBD1
CSARTGTSYEQYF
TGCAGTGCCAGGACAGGTACCTCCTACGAGCAGTACTTC
>TRBJ2-3|few|TRBV7-2|TRBD2
CASSLQLAGGSDTQYF
TGTGCCAGCAGCTTGCAGCTAGCGGGAGGGTCAGATACGCAGTATTTT
>TRBJ2-7|few|TRBV29-1|NA
CSVAARGAPWTYEQYF
TGCAGCGTTGCAGCACGCGGGGCCCCCTGGACCTACGAGCAGTACTTC
>TRBJ2-5|many|TRBV7-2|NA
CASSSGVTDQETQYF
TGTGCCAGCAGCTCCGGGGTCACCGACCAAGAGACCCAGTACTTC
>TRBJ1-5|many|TRBV2|NA
CAIRQNSNQPQHF
TGTGCCATACGACAGAATAGCAATCAGCCCCAGCATTTT
>TRBJ2-1|many|TRBV5-1|TRBD2
CASSLGHLDSGRNEQFF
TGCGCCAGCAGCTTGGGGCACCTGGATAGCGGGAGGAATGAGCAGTTCTTC
>TRBJ2-5|NA|TRBV4-3|TRBD2
CASSQDLVGGRRETQYF
TGCGCCAGCAGCCAAGATTTAGTCGGCGGGAGAAGGGAGACCCAGTACTTC
>TRBJ2-1|many|TRBV29-1|TRBD1
CSVTGGRSSYNEQFF
TGCAGCGTGACAGGGGGCCGTAGCTCCTACAATGAGCAGTTCTTC
>TRBJ1-1|many|TRBV30|TRBD1
CAWNPGTGGTEAFF
TGTGCCTGGAATCCCGGGACAGGGGGTACTGAAGCTTTCTTT
>TRBJ2-2|few|TRBV25-1|NA
CASSENWGDTGELFF
TGTGCCAGCAGTGAGAATTGGGGAGACACCGGGGAGCTGTTTTTT
>TRBJ2-7|many|TRBV29-1|NA
CSVAGGYYEQYF
TGCAGCGTTGCCGGCGGCTACTACGAGCAGTACTTC
>TRBJ2-2|many|TRBV5-1|TRBD2
CASSFGSGITGELFF
TGCGCCAGCAGCTTTGGTAGCGGGATCACCGGGGAGCTGTTTTTT
>TRBJ1-2|many|TRBV10-1|NA
CASRGRTDFLGYTF
TGCGCCAGCAGGGGGAGGACAGACTTCTTGGGCTACACCTTC
>TRBJ2-7|many|TRBV12-3/TRBV12-4|NA
CASSIGQQQYF
TGTGCCAGCAGTATAGGACAGCAGCAGTACTTC
>TRBJ2-5|many|TRBV25-1|NA
CASSDRQGGETQYF
TGTGCCAGCAGTGACAGGCAGGGTGGAGAGACCCAGTACTTC
>TRBJ2-1|many|TRBV12-3/TRBV12-4|TRBD2
CASSFGTRMDEQFF
TGTGCCAGCAGTTTCGGGACTAGGATGGATGAGCAGTTCTTC
>TRBJ2-7|many|TRBV20-1|TRBD2
CSARPGLAVYEQYF
TGCAGTGCTCGCCCGGGACTAGCGGTCTACGAGCAGTACTTC
>TRBJ2-7|many|TRBV27|NA
CATPDGSYEQYF
TGTGCCACCCCTGACGGCTCCTACGAGCAGTACTTC
>TRBJ2-1|many|TRBV14|NA
CASSQRLGELAYNEQFF
TGTGCCAGCAGCCAGCGGCTGGGAGAGCTCGCCTACAATGAGCAGTTCTTC
>TRBJ2-3|many|TRBV9|NA
CASSVAPRRGNTDTQYF
TGTGCCAGCAGCGTAGCTCCCCGACGGGGGAACACAGATACGCAGTATTTT
>TRBJ2-5|NA|TRBV7-2|TRBD2
CASSSGLAGGRTQYF
TGTGCCAGCAGCTCAGGACTAGCGGGAGGGCGGACCCAGTACTTC
>TRBJ2-1|many|TRBV5-1|NA
CASSLQGFGGQFF
TGCGCCAGCAGCCTACAGGGCTTCGGCGGGCAGTTCTTC
>TRBJ1-4|many|TRBV5-1|NA
CASSSSDSRNEKLFF
TGCGCCAGCAGCTCATCGGACAGCCGTAATGAAAAACTGTTTTTT
>TRBJ1-3|NA|TRBV7-6|NA
CASSLNPPGVDTGNTIYF
TGTGCCAGCAGCTTAAACCCTCCAGGGGTGGACACTGGAAACACCATATATTTT
>TRBJ1-5|many|TRBV20-1|NA
CSARGGYQPQHF
TGCAGTGCTAGAGGGGGCTATCAGCCCCAGCATTTT
>TRBJ2-1|many|TRBV12-3/TRBV12-4|NA
CASSFSAPGRTRLDEQFF
TGTGCCAGCAGTTTTTCTGCTCCGGGTCGCACCCGATTGGATGAGCAGTTCTTC